This T cell receptor beta chain came from a study of vaccination and CD4 T cells after COVID-19. Looking at the study overall: Ranging from 14 to 241, the interval between dose two and post-vaccine sampling had a median of about 76 days. Cells were stimulated with overlapping spike peptides from SARS-CoV-2, HCoV-NL63, HCoV-OC43 and HCoV-229E. General study results and limits: The rise in median SARS-CoV-2-reactive clonotypes, from roughly 19 to 38, was not significant.

An Oncomine TCR Beta short-read assay was used to sequence the DNA from cultured CD4+ T cells. TCRdb re-called the PCR reads with MiXCR, one entry per CDR3 protein. The sample lists more than 6,000 distinct CDR3 sequences, around 42% occurring once. The V gene lost 0 bases and the J gene lost 3 bases, with 9 bases spanning the gap. Germline V gives CDR1 SGHRS, CDR2 YFSETQ. This CDR3 is 15 amino acids long. On this clonotype itself: Its antigen is as yet unknown.

Treatment indicated: roughly 11-day PBMC culture with coronavirus spike peptide pools or control peptides (ViraFEST assay). The genes are TRBV5-1 and TRBJ2-2, with D possibly TRBD1 on 5 matching bases. This receptor was obtained from a human donor who had recovered from COVID-19. Sequencing was done on a sample of CD4+ T cells from blood, cultured in vitro. DNA of the CDR3: TGCGCCAGCAGCTTGGGACAGCTTTACACCGGGGAGCTGTTTTTT. Protein product: CASSLGQLYTGELFF.